This T cell receptor (beta chain) emerged from a study of HIV-infected patients and healthy controls. Regarding the study as a whole: Mean usage of eight alpha and eight beta V genes differed significantly in HIV-infected patients versus controls.

The sample holds many counts of this clonotype. Its specificity is unknown. Reverse transcription used around 500 ng RNA and constant-region primers for alpha and beta. Using multiplexing indices, alpha and beta chain libraries were generated apart by chain-specific third strand synthesis. TCRdb re-called the 5' RACE reads with MiXCR, one entry per CDR3 protein. The repertoire holds approximately 9,300 distinct CDR3 sequences, with 5.5% to 7% as singletons. Follow-up blood was drawn about 14 weeks, roughly three months, after antiretroviral therapy began. Whole blood was used without fractionation, so all unsorted peripheral T cells were included. The CDR3 length is 15 residues. V shed 4 bases, J shed 0 bases, and the junction held 6 bases outside the gene matches. Germline CDR1 is SGHNT and CDR2 is YYREEE (reference sequence).

Sequenced material: blood, taken during antiretroviral therapy. This receptor was obtained from an adult with HIV infection. The donor label of this sample is uncertain. This chain connects TRBV5-4 to TRBJ1-1, with 7 bases identical to TRBD1. CDR3 sequence: CASSLRTGMNTEAFF. CDR3 nucleotide sequence: TGTGCCAGCAGCCTGCGGACAGGTATGAACACTGAAGCTTTCTTT.